These T cell receptor beta chains were read from a single sample in a study of blood T cell repertoires in COVID-19. The data were produced by immunoSEQ multiplex PCR, yet TCRdb's version contains in-frame clones alone and is incomplete. The repertoire has 85,000 to 100,000 clones, just over 85% of them found once; the top ten carry roughly 13%. Sequenced input: peripheral blood. The receptors were gathered from an older woman in a cohort sampled during active or convalescent COVID-19. The CDR3 runs from the conserved cysteine through the conserved F or W. Each record gives: V gene, D gene, clone size, J gene, CDR3 DNA, CDR3 protein. The D gene is left open where the match is weak. Size is omitted from some rows. Given values are once, few, many or a class for expanded clones.

TRBV5-1	TRBD2	NA	TRBJ2-1	TGCGCCAGCAGCCTCGGACTAGCGGGAGGGGGTGAGCAGTTCTTC	CASSLGLAGGGEQFF
TRBV3-1/TRBV3-2	NA	NA	TRBJ1-2	TGTGCCAGCAGCCAAAATAGCAGATCTAACTATGGCTACACCTTC	CASSQNSRSNYGYTF
TRBV11-3	TRBD1	NA	TRBJ2-1	TGTGCCAGCAGCTACCCGGGACAGCCCTACAATGAGCAGTTCTTC	CASSYPGQPYNEQFF
TRBV3-1/TRBV3-2	TRBD1	NA	TRBJ1-1	TGTGCCAGCCAGGGGGCGGGCACTGAAGCTTTCTTT	CASQGAGTEAFF
TRBV5-1	NA	NA	TRBJ1-1	TGCGCCAGCAGCGCCCTAGCGGCTCCAAACACTGAAGCTTTCTTT	CASSALAAPNTEAFF
TRBV6-1	NA	NA	TRBJ2-4	TGTGCCAGCAGTGAAGTAAAAAACATTCAGTACTTC	CASSEVKNIQYF
TRBV28	TRBD2	NA	TRBJ2-1	TGTGCCAGCAGCTCTGGACTAGCGGGATTCTACAATGAGCAGTTCTTC	CASSSGLAGFYNEQFF
TRBV24-1	NA	NA	TRBJ1-5	TGTGCCACCAGTGCAGCGACAGTATCCAATCAGCCCCAGCATTTT	CATSAATVSNQPQHF
TRBV5-1	NA	once	TRBJ1-2	TGCGCCAGCAGCTCCCAGGGTGTTGAGCGCTATGGCTACACCTTC	CASSSQGVERYGYTF
TRBV5-1	NA	NA	TRBJ2-2	TGCGCCAGCAGCTCCCCCCGAGACAGAATGGGATACGGGGAGCTGTTTTTT	CASSSPRDRMGYGELFF
TRBV7-3	NA	NA	TRBJ2-6	TGTGCCAGCAGCTTAGGCAGGGTCGGGGCCAACGTCCTGACTTTC	CASSLGRVGANVLTF
TRBV10-3	NA	NA	TRBJ2-7	TGTGCCATCAGTGACGGGACATCCGGCTCCTACGAGCAGTACTTC	CAISDGTSGSYEQYF
TRBV19	TRBD1	NA	TRBJ1-2	TGTGCCAGTAGTAGGCTAGAGACAGGGTTTGGCTACACCTTC	CASSRLETGFGYTF
TRBV5-4	NA	NA	TRBJ2-3	TGTGCCAGCAGCTTTCGCGGCACAGATACGCAGTATTTT	CASSFRGTDTQYF
TRBV28	TRBD1	NA	TRBJ1-1	TGTGCCAGCAGTTTGGGCCGGACAGGGCTCGGAGCTTTCTTT	CASSLGRTGLGAFF
TRBV7-3	NA	NA	TRBJ2-5	TGTGCCAGCAGCTCCAGTGGCGGTGCCATGGGTGCCCAGTACTTC	CASSSSGGAMGAQYF
TRBV5-5	NA	NA	TRBJ2-3	TGTGCCAGCAGCTTGGAAAGGGGTCCTAGCACAGATACGCAGTATTTT	CASSLERGPSTDTQYF
TRBV2	TRBD1	NA	TRBJ2-2	TGTGCCAGCAGTCCCGGGACAGGTTACACCGGGGAGCTGTTTTTT	CASSPGTGYTGELFF
TRBV5-1	TRBD2	NA	TRBJ2-1	TGCGCCAGCAGCTCTAGCGGCAGCTCCTACAATGAGCAGTTCTTC	CASSSSGSSYNEQFF
TRBV7-9	NA	NA	TRBJ1-1	TGTGCCAGCAGCTGGAATTCAGGGGATGGGGGCACTGAAGCTTTCTTT	CASSWNSGDGGTEAFF